This T cell receptor beta chain is from a study of blood T cell repertoires in COVID-19. About the study: Collection of acute and convalescent COVID-19 samples took place in the United States, Italy and Spain. T cells, B-cell-depleted T cells, or PBMCs supplied cDNA or gDNA.

As processed by the authors: Reference gene primer amplification in the assay estimated nucleated cell counts. Sequencing used immunoSEQ multiplex PCR; TCRdb keeps in-frame clones, though not all of them. The DNA gave D and trimming, while V, J and clone size come from that table. The repertoire consists of about 250,000 clones, with 65% to 85% occurring once and the leading ten covering about 4.2%. There are a few counts of this clone. The CDR3 covers 14 residues. Trimming removed 0 bases at V and 5 bases at J, with 8 bases between. Germline CDR1 is ENHRY and CDR2 is SYGVKD. This TCR was sampled from a man aged 50-60 years with active or convalescent COVID-19. Sequencing input: peripheral blood. The rearrangement links TRBV10-3 to TRBJ1-5; a possible D gene is TRBD1 (5 bases). DNA for the CDR3: TGTGCCATCAGTGAGTCGCAGGGCGATCAGCCCCAGCATTTT. Protein sequence: CAISESQGDQPQHF.